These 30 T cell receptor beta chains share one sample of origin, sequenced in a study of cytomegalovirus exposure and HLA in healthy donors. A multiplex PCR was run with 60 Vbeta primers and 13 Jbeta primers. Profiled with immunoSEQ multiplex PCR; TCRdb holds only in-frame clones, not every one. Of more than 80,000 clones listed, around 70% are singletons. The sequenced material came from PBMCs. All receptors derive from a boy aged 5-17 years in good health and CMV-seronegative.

This chain's CDR3 is CASSLQRTSGNDEQYF. The CDR3 nucleotides are TGCGCCAGCAGCTTGCAAAGGACTAGCGGGAACGACGAGCAGTACTTC. The chain joins TRBV5-1 to TRBJ2-7, with TRBD2 matching over 12 bases. The CDR3 loop spans 16 amino acids. Trimming took 1 base from V and 5 from J; bases not matched to a gene: 7. Germline V gene data show CDR1 as SGHRS and CDR2 as YFSETQ.

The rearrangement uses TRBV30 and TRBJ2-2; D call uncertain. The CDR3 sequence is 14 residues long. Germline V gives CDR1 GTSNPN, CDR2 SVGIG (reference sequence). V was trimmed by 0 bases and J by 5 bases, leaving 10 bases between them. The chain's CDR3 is CAWSVLGFTGELFF. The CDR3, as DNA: TGTGCCTGGAGTGTACTGGGCTTTACCGGGGAGCTGTTTTTT.

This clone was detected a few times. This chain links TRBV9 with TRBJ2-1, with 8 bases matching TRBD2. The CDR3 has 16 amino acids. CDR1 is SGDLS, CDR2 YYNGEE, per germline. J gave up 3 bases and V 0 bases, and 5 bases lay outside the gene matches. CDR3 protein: CASSVVGAGVYNEQFF. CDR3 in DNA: TGTGCCAGCAGCGTAGTGGGAGCGGGGGTCTACAATGAGCAGTTCTTC.

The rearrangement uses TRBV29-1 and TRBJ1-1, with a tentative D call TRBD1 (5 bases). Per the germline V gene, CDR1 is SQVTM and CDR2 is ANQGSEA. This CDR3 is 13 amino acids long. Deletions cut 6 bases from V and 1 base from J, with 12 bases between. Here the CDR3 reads CSVTGIPNTEAFF. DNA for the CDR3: TGCAGCGTAACAGGTATCCCGAACACTGAAGCTTTCTTT.

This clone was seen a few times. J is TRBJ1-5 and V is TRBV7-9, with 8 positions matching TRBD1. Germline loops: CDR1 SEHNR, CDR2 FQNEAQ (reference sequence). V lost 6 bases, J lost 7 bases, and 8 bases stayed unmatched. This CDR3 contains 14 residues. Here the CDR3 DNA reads TGTGCCAGCAGTCTTACAGGGGGAAGGCAGCCCCAGCATTTT. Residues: CASSLTGGRQPQHF.

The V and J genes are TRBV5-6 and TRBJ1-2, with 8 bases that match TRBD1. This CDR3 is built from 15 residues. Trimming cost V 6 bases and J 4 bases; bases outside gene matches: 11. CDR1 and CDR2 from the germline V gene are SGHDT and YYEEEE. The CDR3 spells CASKSQGGRIYGYTF. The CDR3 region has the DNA TGTGCCAGCAAATCACAGGGGGGACGGATCTATGGCTACACCTTC.

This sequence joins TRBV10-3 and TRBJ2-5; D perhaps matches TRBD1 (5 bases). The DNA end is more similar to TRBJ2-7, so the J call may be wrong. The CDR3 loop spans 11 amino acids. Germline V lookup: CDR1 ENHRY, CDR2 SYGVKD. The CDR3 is CAISAQGEQYF. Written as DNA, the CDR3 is TGTGCCATCAGTGCCCAGGGCGAGCAGTACTTC.

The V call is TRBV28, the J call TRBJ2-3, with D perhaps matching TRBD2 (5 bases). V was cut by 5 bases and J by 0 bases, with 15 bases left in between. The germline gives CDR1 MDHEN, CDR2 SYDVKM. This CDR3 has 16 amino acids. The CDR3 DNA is TGTGCCAGCAGTAAAGTGGTCGGGGTTAGCACAGATACGCAGTATTTT. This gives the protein CASSKVVGVSTDTQYF. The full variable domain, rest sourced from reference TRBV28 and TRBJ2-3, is DVKVTQSSRYLVKRTGEKVFLECVQDMDHENMFWYRQDPGLGLRLIYFSYDVKMKEKGDIPEGYSVSREKKERFSLILESASTNQTSMYLCASSKVVGVSTDTQYFGPGTRLTVL.

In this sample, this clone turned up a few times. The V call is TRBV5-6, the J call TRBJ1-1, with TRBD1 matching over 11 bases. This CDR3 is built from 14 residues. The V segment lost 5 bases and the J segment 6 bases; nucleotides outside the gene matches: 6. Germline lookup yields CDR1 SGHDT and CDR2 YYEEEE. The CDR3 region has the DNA TGTGCCAGCAGATACGGGACAGGGGGTTCTGAAGCTTTCTTT. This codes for CASRYGTGGSEAFF.

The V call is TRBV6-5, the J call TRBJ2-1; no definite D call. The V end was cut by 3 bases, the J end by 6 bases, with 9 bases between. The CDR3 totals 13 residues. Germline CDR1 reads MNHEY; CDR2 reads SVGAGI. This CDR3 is CASSYARFNEQFF. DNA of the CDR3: TGTGCCAGCAGTTATGCTCGGTTCAATGAGCAGTTCTTC.

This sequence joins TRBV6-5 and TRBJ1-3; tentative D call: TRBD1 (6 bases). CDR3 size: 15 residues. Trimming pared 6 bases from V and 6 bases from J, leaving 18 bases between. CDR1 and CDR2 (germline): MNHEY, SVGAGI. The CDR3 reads CASRPGTKIANTIYF. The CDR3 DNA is TGTGCCAGCAGGCCCGGGACAAAAATTGCAAACACCATATATTTT.

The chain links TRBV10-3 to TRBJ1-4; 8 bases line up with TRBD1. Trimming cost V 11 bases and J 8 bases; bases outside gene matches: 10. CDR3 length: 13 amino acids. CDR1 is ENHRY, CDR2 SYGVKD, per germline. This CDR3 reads CAVTGAIGEKLFF. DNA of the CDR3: TGTGCCGTGACAGGGGCAATCGGGGAAAAACTGTTTTTT.

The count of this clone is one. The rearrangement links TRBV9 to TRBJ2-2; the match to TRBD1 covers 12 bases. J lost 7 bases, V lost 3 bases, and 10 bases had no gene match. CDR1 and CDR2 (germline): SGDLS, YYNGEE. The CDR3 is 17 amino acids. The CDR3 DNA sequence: TGTGCCAGCAGCGCGGGGACAGGGGGCGCGTTTGTCGGGGAGCTGTTTTTT. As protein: CASSAGTGGAFVGELFF.

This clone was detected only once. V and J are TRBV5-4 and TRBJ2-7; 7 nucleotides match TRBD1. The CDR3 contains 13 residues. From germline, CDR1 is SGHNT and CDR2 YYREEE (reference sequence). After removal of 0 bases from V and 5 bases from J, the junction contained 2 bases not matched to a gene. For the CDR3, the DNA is TGTGCCAGCAGCTTGGCTCAGGGGGACGAGCAGTACTTC. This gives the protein CASSLAQGDEQYF.

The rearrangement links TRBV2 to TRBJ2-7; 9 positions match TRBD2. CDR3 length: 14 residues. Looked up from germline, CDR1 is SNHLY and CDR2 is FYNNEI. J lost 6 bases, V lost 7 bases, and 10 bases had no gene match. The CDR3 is CASKVSGRYSEQYF. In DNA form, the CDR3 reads TGTGCCAGCAAAGTCAGCGGGAGGTACTCCGAGCAGTACTTC.

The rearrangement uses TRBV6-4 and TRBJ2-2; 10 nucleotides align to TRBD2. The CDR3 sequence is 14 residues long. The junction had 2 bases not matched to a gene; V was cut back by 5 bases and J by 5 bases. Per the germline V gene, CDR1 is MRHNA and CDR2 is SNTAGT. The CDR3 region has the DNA TGTGCCAGCAGTCCTAGCGGGAGTACCGGGGAGCTGTTTTTT. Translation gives CASSPSGSTGELFF.

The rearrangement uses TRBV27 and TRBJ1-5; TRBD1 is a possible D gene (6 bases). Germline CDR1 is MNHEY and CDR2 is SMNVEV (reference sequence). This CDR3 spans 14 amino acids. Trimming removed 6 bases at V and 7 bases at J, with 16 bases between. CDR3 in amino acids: CASSLTGSGQPQHF. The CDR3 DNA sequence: TGTGCCAGCAGCCTAACAGGGTCAGGACAGCCCCAGCATTTT.

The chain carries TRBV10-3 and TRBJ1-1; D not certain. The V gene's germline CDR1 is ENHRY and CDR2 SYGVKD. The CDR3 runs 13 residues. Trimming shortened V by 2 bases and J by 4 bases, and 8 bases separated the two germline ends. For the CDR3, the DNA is TGTGCCATCAGTGAGGGGCATTCCACTGAAGCTTTCTTT. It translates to CAISEGHSTEAFF.

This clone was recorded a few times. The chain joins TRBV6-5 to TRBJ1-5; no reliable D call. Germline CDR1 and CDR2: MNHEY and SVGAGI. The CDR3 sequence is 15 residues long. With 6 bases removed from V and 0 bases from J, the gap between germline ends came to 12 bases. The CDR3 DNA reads TGTGCCAGCAGCAAAGGACTCTATAGCAATCAGCCCCAGCATTTT. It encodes CASSKGLYSNQPQHF.

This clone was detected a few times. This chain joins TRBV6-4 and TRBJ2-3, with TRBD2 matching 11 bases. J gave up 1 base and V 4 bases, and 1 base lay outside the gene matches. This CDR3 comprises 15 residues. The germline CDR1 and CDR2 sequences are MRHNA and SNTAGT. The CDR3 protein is CASSVTSGGTDTQYF. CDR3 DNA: TGTGCCAGCAGTGTGACTAGCGGGGGCACAGATACGCAGTATTTT.

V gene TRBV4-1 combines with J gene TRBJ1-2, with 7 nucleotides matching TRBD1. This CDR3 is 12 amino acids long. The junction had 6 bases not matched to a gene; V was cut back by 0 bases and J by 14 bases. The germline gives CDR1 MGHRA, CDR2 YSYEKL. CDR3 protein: CASSQDSTGLTF. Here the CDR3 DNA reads TGCGCCAGCAGCCAAGACTCGACAGGGCTTACCTTC.

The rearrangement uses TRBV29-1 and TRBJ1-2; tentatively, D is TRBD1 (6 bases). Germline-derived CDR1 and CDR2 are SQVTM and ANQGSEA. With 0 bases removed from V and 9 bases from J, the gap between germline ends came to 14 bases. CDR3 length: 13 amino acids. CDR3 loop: CSVEERGGWSYTF. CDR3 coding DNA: TGCAGCGTTGAAGAGAGAGGGGGTTGGAGCTACACCTTC.

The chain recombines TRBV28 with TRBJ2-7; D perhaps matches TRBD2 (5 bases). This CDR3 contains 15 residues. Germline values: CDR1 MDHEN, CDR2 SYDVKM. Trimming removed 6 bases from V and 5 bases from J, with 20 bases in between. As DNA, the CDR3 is TGTGCCAGCAGCGACTACGTCCTAGATTTCCACGAGCAGTACTTC. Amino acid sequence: CASSDYVLDFHEQYF.

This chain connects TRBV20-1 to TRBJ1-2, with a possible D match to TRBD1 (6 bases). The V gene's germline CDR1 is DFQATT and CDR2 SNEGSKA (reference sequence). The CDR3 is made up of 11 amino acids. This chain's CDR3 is CSRRDTYGYTF. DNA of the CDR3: TGCAGCCGCCGGGACACCTATGGCTACACCTTC.

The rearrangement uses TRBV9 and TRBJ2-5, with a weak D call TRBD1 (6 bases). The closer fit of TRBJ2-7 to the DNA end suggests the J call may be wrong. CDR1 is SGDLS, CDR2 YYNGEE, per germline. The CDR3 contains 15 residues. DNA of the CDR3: TGTGCCAGCAGCCCCCGGGACACCATACACCACGAGCAGTACTTC. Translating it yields CASSPRDTIHHEQYF.

CDR3 DNA: TGTGCCAGCTCACCTGGACTAGCGGGGATAGACTACGAGCAGTACTTC. Amino acids: CASSPGLAGIDYEQYF. This chain links TRBV18 with TRBJ2-7; 12 nucleotides line up with TRBD2. With V trimmed by 3 bases and J by 3 bases, 6 bases remained unmatched. The CDR3 totals 16 residues. Germline V gene data show CDR1 as KGHSH and CDR2 as LQKENI. The variable domain in full, with the rest retrieved from reference TRBV18 and TRBJ2-7, is NAGVMQNPRHLVRRRGQEARLRCSPMKGHSHVYWYRQLPEEGLKFMVYLQKENIIDESGMPKERFSAEFPKEGPSILRIQQVVRGDSAAYFCASSPGLAGIDYEQYFGPGTRLTVT.

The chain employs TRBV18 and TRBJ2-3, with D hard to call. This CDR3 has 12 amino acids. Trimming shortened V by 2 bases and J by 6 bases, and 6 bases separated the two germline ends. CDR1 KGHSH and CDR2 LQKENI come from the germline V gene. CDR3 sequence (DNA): TGTGCCAGCTCACCAATCTCCGATACGCAGTATTTT. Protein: CASSPISDTQYF.

The CDR3 loop reads CASSLRQGVQPQHF. In nucleotides, the CDR3 is TGCGCCAGCAGCCTCCGACAGGGCGTTCAGCCCCAGCATTTT. The gene calls are TRBV4-1 and TRBJ1-5; 7 bases match TRBD1. The length of the CDR3 is 14 residues. CDR1 and CDR2 from the germline V gene are MGHRA and YSYEKL. V gave up 4 bases and J gave up 6 bases; unmatched junction bases: 6.

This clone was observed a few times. Here the CDR3 DNA reads TGTGCCAGCAGTTTGTCGGGAGGCGGCTACACCTTC. It specifies CASSLSGGGYTF. The chain combines TRBV6-5 with TRBJ1-2; D is unclear. From germline, CDR1 is MNHEY and CDR2 SVGAGI. CDR3 size: 12 residues. Deletions cut 4 bases from V and 8 bases from J, with 11 bases between.

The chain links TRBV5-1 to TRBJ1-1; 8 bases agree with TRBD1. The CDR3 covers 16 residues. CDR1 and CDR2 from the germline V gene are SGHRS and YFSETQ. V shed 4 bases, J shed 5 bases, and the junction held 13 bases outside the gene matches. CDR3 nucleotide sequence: TGCGCCAGCAGCCCCCGTCCCCAGGGGGCAGGAACTGAAGCTTTCTTT. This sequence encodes CASSPRPQGAGTEAFF.